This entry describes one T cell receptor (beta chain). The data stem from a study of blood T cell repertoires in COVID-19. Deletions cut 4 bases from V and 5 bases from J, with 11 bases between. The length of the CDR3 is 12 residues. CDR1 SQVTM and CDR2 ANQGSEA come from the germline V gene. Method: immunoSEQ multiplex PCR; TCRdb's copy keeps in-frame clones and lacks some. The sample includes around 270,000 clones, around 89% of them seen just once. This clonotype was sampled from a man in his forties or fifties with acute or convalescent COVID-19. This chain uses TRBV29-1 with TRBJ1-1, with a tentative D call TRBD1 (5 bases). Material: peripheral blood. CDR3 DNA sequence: TGCAGCGTTGCGAATCGGGGGACTGAAGCTTTCTTT. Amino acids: CSVANRGTEAFF.